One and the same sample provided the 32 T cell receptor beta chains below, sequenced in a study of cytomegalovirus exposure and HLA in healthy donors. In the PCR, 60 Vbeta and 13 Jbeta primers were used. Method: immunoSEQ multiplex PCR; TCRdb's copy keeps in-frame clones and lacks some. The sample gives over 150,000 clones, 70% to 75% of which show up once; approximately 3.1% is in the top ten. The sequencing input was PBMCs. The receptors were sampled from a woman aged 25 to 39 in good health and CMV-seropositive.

This chain's CDR3 is CASSYDRDTIYF. The CDR3 DNA reads as TGTGCCAGCAGTTATGACAGAGACACCATATATTTT. This sequence joins TRBV6-5 and TRBJ1-3, with D possibly being TRBD1 (5 bases). The CDR3 is 12 residues long. The V end lost 3 bases, the J end lost 8 bases, and 8 bases lay between the germline ends. Germline V gene lookup returns CDR1 MNHEY and CDR2 SVGAGI.

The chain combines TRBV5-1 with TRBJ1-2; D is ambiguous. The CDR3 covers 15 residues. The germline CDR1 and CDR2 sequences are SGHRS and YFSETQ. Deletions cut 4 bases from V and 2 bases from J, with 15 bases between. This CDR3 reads CASSTTGLPNYGYTF. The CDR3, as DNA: TGCGCCAGCAGCACCACGGGATTGCCCAACTATGGCTACACCTTC.

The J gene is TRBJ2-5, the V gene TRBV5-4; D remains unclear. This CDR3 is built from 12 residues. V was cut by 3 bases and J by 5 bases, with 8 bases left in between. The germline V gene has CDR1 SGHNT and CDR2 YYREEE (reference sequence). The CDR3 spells CASSSPEETQYF. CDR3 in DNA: TGTGCCAGCAGCTCTCCGGAGGAGACCCAGTACTTC. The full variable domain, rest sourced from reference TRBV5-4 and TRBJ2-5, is ETGVTQSPTHLIKTRGQQVTLRCSSQSGHNTVSWYQQALGQGPQFIFQYYREEENGRGNFPPRFSGLQFPNYSSELNVNALELDDSALYLCASSSPEETQYFGPGTRLLVL.

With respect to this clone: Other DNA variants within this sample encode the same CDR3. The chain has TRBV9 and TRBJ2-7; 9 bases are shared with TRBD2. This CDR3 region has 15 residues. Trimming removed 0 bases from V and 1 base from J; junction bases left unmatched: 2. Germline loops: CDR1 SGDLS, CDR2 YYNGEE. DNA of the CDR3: TGTGCCAGCAGCGTAGAGGCGGGAGGGTCCTACGAGCAGTACTTC. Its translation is CASSVEAGGSYEQYF.

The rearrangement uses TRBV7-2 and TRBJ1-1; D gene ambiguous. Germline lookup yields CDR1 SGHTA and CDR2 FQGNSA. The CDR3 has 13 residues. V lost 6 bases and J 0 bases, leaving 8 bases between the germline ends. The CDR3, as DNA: TGTGCCAGCAGTTCACGGGTGAACACTGAAGCTTTCTTT. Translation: CASSSRVNTEAFF.

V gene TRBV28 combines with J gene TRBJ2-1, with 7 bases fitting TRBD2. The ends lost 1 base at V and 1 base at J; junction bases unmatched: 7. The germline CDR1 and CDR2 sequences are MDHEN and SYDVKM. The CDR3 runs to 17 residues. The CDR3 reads CASSLSGGHGSYNEQFF. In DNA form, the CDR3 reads TGTGCCAGCAGTTTATCGGGAGGCCATGGGTCCTACAATGAGCAGTTCTTC.

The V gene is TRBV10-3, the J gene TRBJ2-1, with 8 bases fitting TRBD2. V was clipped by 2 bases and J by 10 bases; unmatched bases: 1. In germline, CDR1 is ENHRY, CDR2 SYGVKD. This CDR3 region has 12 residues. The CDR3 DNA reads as TGTGCCATCAGTGAGGCGGGAGGAGAGCAGTTCTTC. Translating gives CAISEAGGEQFF.

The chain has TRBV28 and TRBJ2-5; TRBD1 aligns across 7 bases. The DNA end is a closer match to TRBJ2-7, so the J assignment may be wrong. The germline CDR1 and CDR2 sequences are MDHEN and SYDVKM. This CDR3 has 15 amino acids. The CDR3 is CASSPGTVLINEQYF. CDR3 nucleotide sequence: TGTGCCAGCAGCCCAGGGACAGTTCTAATCAACGAGCAGTACTTC.

CDR3 in DNA: TGCGCCAGCAGCCCGTCGGAGGGAACTGGGGCCAACGTCCTGACTTTC. It codes for CASSPSEGTGANVLTF. The rearrangement uses TRBV4-3 and TRBJ2-6, with D possibly TRBD2 on 6 matching bases. The germline V gene has CDR1 LGHNA and CDR2 YSLEER. The CDR3 runs 16 residues. V was cut by 4 bases and J by 2 bases, with 12 bases left in between.

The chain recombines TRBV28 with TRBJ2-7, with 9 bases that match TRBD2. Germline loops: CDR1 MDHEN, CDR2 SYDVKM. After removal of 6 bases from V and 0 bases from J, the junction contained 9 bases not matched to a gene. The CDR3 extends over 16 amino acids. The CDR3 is CASRGRLAEPSYEQYF. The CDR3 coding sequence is TGTGCCAGCAGGGGAAGACTAGCGGAGCCCTCCTACGAGCAGTACTTC.

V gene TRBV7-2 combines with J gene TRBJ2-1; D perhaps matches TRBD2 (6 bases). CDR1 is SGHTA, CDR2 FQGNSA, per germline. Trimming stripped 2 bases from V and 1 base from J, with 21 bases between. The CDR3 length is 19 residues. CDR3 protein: CASSLPLRDSSGSYNEQFF. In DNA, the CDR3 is TGTGCCAGCAGCTTACCCCTACGGGACTCAAGTGGTTCCTACAATGAGCAGTTCTTC.

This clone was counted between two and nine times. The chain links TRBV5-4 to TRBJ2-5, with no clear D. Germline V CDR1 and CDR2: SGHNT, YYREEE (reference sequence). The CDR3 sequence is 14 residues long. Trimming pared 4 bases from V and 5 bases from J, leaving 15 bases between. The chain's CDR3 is CASSKPDIGETQYF. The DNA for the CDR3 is TGTGCCAGCAGCAAACCTGACATTGGGGAGACCCAGTACTTC.

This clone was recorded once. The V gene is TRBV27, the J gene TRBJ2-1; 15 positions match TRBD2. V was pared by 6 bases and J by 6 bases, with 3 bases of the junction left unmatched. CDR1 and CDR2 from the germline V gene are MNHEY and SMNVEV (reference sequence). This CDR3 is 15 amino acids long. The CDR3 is CASSPGLAGGNEQFF. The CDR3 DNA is TGTGCCAGCAGCCCGGGACTAGCGGGAGGCAATGAGCAGTTCTTC.

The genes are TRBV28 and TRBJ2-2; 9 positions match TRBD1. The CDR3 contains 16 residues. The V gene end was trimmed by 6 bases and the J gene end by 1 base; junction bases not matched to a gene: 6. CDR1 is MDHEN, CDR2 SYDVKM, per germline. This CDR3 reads CASSLGQGLNTGELFF. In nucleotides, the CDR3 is TGTGCCAGCAGCCTAGGACAGGGGCTGAACACCGGGGAGCTGTTTTTT.

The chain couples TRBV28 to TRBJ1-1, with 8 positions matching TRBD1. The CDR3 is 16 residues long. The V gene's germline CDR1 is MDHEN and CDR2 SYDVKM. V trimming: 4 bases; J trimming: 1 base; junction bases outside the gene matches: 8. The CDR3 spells CASSSPQGDGNTEAFF. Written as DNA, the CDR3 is TGTGCCAGCAGTTCGCCACAGGGGGATGGGAACACTGAAGCTTTCTTT.

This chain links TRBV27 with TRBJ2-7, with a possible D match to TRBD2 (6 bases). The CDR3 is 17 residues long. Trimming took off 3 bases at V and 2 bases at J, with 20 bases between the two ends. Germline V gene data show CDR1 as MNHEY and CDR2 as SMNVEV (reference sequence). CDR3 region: CASSFTHRLREAYEQYF. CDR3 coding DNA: TGTGCCAGCAGTTTTACCCACCGTCTCAGGGAGGCCTACGAGCAGTACTTC.

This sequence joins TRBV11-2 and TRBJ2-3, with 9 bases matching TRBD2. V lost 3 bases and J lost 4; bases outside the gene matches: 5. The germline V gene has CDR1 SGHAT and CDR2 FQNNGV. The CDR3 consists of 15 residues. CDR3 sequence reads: CASSLDSGRADTQYF. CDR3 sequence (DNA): TGTGCCAGCAGCTTGGATAGCGGGAGAGCAGATACGCAGTATTTT.

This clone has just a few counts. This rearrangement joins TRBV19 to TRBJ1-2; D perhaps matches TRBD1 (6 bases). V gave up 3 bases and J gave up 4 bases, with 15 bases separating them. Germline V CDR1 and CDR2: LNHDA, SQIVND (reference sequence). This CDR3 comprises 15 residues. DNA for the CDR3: TGTGCCAGTAGTATTGGTCCAGGGGCGCTCTATGGCTACACCTTC. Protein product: CASSIGPGALYGYTF.

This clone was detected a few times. The CDR3 bases are TGTGCCAGCAGCTTCGGTAATTCGATCACGACAGATACGCAGTATTTT. Translation gives CASSFGNSITTDTQYF. The chain combines TRBV7-9 with TRBJ2-3, with D unclear. The ends were cut back, 3 bases at V and 3 bases at J, with 16 bases in the middle. The CDR3 runs 16 residues. The V gene's germline CDR1 is SEHNR and CDR2 FQNEAQ (reference sequence). Full variable domain (rest looked up from reference TRBV7-9 and TRBJ2-3): DTGVSQNPRHKITKRGQNVTFRCDPISEHNRLYWYRQTLGQGPEFLTYFQNEAQLEKSRLLSDRFSAERPKGSFSTLEIQRTEQGDSAMYLCASSFGNSITTDTQYFGPGTRLTVL.

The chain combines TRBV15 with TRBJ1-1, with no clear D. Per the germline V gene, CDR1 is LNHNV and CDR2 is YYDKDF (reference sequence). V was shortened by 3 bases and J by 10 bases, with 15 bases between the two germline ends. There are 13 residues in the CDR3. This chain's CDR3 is CATSSDQAGAAFF. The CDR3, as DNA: TGTGCCACCAGCAGCGACCAAGCTGGAGCAGCTTTCTTT.

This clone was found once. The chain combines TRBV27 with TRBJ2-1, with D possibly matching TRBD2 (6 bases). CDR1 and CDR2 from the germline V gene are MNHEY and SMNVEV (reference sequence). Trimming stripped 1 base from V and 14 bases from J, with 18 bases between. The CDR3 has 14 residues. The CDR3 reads CASSLLEGPSREFF. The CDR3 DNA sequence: TGTGCCAGCAGTTTATTGGAGGGCCCCAGTCGGGAGTTCTTC.

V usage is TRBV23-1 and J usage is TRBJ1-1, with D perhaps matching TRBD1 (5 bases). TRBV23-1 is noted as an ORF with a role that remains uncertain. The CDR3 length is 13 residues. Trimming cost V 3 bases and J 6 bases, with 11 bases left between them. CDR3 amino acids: CASSHRGKAEAFF. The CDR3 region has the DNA TGCGCCAGCAGTCATCGGGGGAAGGCTGAAGCTTTCTTT.

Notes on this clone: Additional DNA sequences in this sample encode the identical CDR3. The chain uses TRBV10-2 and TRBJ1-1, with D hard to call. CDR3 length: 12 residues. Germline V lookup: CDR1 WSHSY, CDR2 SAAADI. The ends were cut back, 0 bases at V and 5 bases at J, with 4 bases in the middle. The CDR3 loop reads CASSESRTEAFF. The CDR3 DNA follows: TGCGCCAGCAGTGAGTCACGGACTGAAGCTTTCTTT.

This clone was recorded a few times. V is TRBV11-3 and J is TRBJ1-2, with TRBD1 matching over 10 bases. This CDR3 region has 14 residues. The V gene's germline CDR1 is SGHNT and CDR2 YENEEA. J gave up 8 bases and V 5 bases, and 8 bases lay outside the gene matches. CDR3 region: CASSPGTGAGGYTF. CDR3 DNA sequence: TGTGCCAGCAGCCCCGGGACAGGGGCGGGGGGCTACACCTTC.

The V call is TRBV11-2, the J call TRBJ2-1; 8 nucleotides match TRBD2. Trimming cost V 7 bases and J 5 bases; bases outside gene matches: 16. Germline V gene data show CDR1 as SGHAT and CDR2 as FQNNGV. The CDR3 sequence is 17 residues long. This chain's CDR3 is CASITVRASGSHNEQFF. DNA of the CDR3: TGTGCCAGCATCACCGTCCGGGCTAGCGGGTCTCACAATGAGCAGTTCTTC.

The CDR3 protein is CASSPRTGGNQPQHF. CDR3 nucleotide sequence: TGTGCCAGCAGCCCGAGGACAGGGGGCAATCAGCCCCAGCATTTT. V usage is TRBV11-2 and J usage is TRBJ1-5; TRBD1 matches at 9 bases. The length of the CDR3 is 15 residues. Germline CDR1 reads SGHAT; CDR2 reads FQNNGV. V lost 5 bases, J lost 2 bases, and 4 bases stayed unmatched. Variable domain in full (rest from reference TRBV11-2 and TRBJ1-5): EAGVAQSPRYKIIEKRQSVAFWCNPISGHATLYWYQQILGQGPKLLIQFQNNGVVDDSQLPKDRFSAERLKGVDSTLKIQPAKLEDSAVYLCASSPRTGGNQPQHFGDGTRLSIL.

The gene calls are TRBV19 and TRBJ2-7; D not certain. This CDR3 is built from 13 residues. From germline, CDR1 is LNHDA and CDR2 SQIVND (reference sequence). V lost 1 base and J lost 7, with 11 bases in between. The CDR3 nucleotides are TGTGCCAGTAGTATAGGTACCGGTCCAGAGCAGTACTTC. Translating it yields CASSIGTGPEQYF.

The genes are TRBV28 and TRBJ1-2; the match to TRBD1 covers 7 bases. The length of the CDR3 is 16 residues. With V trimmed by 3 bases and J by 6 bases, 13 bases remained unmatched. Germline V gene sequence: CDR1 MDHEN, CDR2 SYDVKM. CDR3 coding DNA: TGTGCCAGCAGTTTTGGGACAGCTATAGTTTCCGATGGCTACACCTTC. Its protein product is CASSFGTAIVSDGYTF.

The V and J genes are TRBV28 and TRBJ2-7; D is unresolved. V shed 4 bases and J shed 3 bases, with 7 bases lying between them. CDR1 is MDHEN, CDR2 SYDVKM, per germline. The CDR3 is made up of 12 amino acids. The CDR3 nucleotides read TGTGCCAGCAGTTCCGTTTTCTACGAGCAGTACTTC. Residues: CASSSVFYEQYF. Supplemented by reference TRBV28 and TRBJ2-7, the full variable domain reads DVKVTQSSRYLVKRTGEKVFLECVQDMDHENMFWYRQDPGLGLRLIYFSYDVKMKEKGDIPEGYSVSREKKERFSLILESASTNQTSMYLCASSSVFYEQYFGPGTRLTVT.

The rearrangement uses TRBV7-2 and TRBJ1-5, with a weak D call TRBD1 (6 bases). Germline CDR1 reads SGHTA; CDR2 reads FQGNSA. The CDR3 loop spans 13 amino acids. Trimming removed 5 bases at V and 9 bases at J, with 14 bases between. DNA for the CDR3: TGTGCCAGCAGCACTCAATCAGGGGCGCCCCAGCATTTT. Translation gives CASSTQSGAPQHF.

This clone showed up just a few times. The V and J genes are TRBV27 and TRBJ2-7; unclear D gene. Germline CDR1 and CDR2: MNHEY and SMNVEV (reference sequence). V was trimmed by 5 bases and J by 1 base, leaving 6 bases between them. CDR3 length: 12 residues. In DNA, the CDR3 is TGTGCCAGCAGTCCGCGGTCCTACGAGCAGTACTTC. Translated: CASSPRSYEQYF.

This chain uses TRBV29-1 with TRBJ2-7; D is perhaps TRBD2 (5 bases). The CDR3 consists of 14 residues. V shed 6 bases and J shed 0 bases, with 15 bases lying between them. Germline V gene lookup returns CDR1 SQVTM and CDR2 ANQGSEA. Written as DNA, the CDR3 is TGCAGCGTCCTTCGCGGGCAGAGCTCCTACGAGCAGTACTTC. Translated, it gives CSVLRGQSSYEQYF.